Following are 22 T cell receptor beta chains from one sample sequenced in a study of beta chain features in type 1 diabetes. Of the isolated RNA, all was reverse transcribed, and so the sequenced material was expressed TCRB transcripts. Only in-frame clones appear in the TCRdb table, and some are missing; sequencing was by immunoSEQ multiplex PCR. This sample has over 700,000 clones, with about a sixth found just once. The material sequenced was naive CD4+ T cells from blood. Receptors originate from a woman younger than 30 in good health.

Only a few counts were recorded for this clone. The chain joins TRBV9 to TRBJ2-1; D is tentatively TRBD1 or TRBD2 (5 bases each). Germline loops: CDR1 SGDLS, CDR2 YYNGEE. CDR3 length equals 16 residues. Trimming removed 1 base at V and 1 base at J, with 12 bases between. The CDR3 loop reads CASSVSGTPSYNEQFF. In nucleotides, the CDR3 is TGTGCCAGCAGCGTATCCGGGACCCCATCCTACAATGAGCAGTTCTTC. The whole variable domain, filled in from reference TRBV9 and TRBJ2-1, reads DSGVTQTPKHLITATGQRVTLRCSPRSGDLSVYWYQQSLDQGLQFLIQYYNGEERAKGNILERFSAQQFPDLHSELNLSSLELGDSALYFCASSVSGTPSYNEQFFGPGTRLTVL.

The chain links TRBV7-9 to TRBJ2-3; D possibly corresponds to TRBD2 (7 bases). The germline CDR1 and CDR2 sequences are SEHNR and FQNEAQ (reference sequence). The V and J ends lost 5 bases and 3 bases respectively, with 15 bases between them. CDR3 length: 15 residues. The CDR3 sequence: CASSPEGRGTDTQYF. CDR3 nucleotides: TGTGCCAGCAGCCCCGAAGGGAGGGGGACAGATACGCAGTATTTT.

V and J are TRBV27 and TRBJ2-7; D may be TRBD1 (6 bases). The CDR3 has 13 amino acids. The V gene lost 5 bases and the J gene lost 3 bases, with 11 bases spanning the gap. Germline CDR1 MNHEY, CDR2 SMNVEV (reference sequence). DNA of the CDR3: TGTGCCAGCAGTCTGTTACAGGGCTACGAGCAGTACTTC. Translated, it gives CASSLLQGYEQYF.

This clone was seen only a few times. CDR3 coding DNA: TGTGCCAGCAGCCGATTTGACAGTTTCTACGGCTACACCTTC. It encodes CASSRFDSFYGYTF. The V call is TRBV7-9, the J call TRBJ1-2; D might be TRBD1 (5 bases). From germline, CDR1 is SEHNR and CDR2 FQNEAQ (reference sequence). The CDR3 spans 14 residues. V was trimmed by 5 bases and J by 8 bases, leaving 18 bases between them.

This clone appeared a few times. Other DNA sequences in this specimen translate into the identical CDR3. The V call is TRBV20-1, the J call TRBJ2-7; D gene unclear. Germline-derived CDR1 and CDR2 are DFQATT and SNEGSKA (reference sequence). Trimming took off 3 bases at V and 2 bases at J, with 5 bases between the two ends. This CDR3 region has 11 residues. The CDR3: CSASTTYEQYF. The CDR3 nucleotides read TGCAGTGCTAGCACCACCTACGAGCAGTACTTC.

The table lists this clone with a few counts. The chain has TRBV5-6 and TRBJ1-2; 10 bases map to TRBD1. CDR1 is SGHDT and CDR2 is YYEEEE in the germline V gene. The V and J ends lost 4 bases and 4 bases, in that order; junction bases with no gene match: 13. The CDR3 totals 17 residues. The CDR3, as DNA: TGTGCCAGCAGCCCGGACAGGGGGTTTACGGATTCCTATGGCTACACCTTC. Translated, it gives CASSPDRGFTDSYGYTF.

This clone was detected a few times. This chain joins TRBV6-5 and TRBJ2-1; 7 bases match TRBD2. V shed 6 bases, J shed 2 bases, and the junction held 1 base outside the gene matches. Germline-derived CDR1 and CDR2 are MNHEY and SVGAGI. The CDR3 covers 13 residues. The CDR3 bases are TGTGCCAGCAGAGCGGGAACCTACAATGAGCAGTTCTTC. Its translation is CASRAGTYNEQFF.

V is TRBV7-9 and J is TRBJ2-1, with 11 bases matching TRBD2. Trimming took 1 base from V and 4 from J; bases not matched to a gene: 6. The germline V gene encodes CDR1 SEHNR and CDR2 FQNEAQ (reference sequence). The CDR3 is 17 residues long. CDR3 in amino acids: CASSLGKLAGEYNEQFF. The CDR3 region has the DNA TGTGCCAGCAGCTTAGGGAAACTAGCGGGAGAGTACAATGAGCAGTTCTTC.

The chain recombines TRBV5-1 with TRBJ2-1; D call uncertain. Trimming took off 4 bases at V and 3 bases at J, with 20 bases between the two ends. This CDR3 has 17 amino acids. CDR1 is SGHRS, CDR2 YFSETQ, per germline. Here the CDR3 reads CASSPAHVRLDYNEQFF. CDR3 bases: TGCGCCAGCAGCCCAGCGCATGTACGGTTAGACTACAATGAGCAGTTCTTC.

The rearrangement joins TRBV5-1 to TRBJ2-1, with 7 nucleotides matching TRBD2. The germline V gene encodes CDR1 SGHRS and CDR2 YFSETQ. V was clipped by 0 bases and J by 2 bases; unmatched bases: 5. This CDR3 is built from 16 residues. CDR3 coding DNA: TGCGCCAGCAGCTTGGCCCCGGGAGGACCCTACAATGAGCAGTTCTTC. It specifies CASSLAPGGPYNEQFF. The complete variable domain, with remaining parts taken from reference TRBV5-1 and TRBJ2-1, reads KAGVTQTPRYLIKTRGQQVTLSCSPISGHRSVSWYQQTPGQGLQFLFEYFSETQRNKGNFPGRFSGRQFSNSRSEMNVSTLELGDSALYLCASSLAPGGPYNEQFFGPGTRLTVL.

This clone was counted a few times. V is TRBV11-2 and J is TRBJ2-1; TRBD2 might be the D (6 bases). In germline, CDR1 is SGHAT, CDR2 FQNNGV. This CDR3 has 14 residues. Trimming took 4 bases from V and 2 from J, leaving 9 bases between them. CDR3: CASSSWGAYNEQFF. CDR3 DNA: TGTGCCAGCAGCTCCTGGGGGGCCTACAATGAGCAGTTCTTC.

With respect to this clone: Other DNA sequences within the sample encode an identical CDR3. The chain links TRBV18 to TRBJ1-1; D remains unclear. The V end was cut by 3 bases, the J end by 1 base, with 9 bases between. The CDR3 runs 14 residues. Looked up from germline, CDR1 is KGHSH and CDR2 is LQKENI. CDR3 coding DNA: TGTGCCAGCTCACCCACCGAGGGGAACACTGAAGCTTTCTTT. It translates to CASSPTEGNTEAFF.

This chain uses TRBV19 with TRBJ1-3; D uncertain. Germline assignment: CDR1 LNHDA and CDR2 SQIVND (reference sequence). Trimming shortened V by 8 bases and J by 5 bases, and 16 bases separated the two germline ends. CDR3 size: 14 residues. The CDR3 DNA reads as TGTGCCAGTTGCCCGTCGGGCGGCAGAAACACCATATATTTT. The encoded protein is CASCPSGGRNTIYF.

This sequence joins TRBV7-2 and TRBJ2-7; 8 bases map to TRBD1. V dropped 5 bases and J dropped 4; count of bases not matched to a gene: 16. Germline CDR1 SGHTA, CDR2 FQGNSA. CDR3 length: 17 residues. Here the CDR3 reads CASSSVFPRQGTYEQYF. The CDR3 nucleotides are TGTGCCAGCAGCAGCGTTTTTCCCAGACAGGGGACTTACGAGCAGTACTTC.

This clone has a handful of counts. The CDR3 DNA sequence: TGCGCCAGCAGCCAAGATCGGCTTCGGGGGTCGGGTGAGCAGTTCTTC. This codes for CASSQDRLRGSGEQFF. The chain carries TRBV4-3 and TRBJ2-1; D perhaps matches TRBD2 (6 bases). V was shortened by 0 bases and J by 9 bases, with 18 bases between the two germline ends. The CDR3 is made up of 16 amino acids. CDR1 LGHNA and CDR2 YSLEER come from the germline V gene.

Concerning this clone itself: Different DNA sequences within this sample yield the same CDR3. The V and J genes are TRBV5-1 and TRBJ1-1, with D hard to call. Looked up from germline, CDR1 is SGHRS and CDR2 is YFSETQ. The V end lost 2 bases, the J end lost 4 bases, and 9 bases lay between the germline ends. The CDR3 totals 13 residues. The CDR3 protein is CASSFKGSTEAFF. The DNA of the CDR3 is TGCGCCAGCAGCTTCAAAGGGAGCACTGAAGCTTTCTTT. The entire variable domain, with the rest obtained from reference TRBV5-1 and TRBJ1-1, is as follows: KAGVTQTPRYLIKTRGQQVTLSCSPISGHRSVSWYQQTPGQGLQFLFEYFSETQRNKGNFPGRFSGRQFSNSRSEMNVSTLELGDSALYLCASSFKGSTEAFFGQGTRLTVV.

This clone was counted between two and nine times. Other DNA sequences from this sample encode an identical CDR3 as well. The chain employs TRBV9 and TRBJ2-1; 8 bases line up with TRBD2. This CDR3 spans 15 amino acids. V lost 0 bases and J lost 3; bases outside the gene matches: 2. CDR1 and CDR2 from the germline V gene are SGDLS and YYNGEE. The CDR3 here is CASSVAGGSYNEQFF. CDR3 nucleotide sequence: TGTGCCAGCAGCGTAGCGGGAGGGAGCTACAATGAGCAGTTCTTC.

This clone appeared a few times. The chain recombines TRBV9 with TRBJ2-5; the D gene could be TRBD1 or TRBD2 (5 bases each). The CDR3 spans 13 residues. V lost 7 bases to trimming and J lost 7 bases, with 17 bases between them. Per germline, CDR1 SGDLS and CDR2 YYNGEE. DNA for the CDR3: TGTGCCAGCTCAGGGACCCGAGGGGTGACCCAGTACTTC. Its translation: CASSGTRGVTQYF.

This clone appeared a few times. The CDR3 nucleotides read TGCGCCAGCAGCCAAGGGACGGGTTGGGATACGCAGTATTTT. This translates into CASSQGTGWDTQYF. This chain links TRBV4-3 with TRBJ2-3; D is unclear. Germline lookup yields CDR1 LGHNA and CDR2 YSLEER. This CDR3 is 14 amino acids long. V gave up 1 base and J gave up 6 bases, with 11 bases separating them.

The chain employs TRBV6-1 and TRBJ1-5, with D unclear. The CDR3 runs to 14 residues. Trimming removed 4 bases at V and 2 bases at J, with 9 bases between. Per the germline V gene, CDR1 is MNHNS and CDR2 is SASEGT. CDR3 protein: CASSVIVRNQPQHF. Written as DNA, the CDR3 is TGTGCCAGCAGTGTGATAGTCCGCAATCAGCCCCAGCATTTT.

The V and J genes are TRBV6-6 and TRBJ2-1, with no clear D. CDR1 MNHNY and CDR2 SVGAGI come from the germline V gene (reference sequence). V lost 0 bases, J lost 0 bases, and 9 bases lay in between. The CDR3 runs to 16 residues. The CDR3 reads CASSYSRDGSYNEQFF. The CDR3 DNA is TGTGCCAGCAGTTACTCAAGGGATGGCTCCTACAATGAGCAGTTCTTC.

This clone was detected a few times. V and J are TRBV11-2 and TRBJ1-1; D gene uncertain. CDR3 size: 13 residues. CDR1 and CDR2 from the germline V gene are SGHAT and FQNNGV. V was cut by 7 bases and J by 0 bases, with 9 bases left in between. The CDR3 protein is CASTRGVNTEAFF. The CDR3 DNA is TGTGCCAGCACCCGTGGGGTGAACACTGAAGCTTTCTTT. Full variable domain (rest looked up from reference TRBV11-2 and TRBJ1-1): EAGVAQSPRYKIIEKRQSVAFWCNPISGHATLYWYQQILGQGPKLLIQFQNNGVVDDSQLPKDRFSAERLKGVDSTLKIQPAKLEDSAVYLCASTRGVNTEAFFGQGTRLTVV.